The source of this T cell receptor beta chain is a study of T-cell reconstitution after alpha-beta-depleted transplantation in children. Preparation of the TCRbeta library was carried out with unique molecular identifiers. TCRdb ran MiXCR on the PCR reads and lists one entry per CDR3 protein. Here the sample spans under 50,000 distinct CDR3 sequences, under 60% being singletons. This CDR3 comprises 14 residues. V lost 0 bases to trimming and J lost 6 bases; unmatched junction nucleotides: 3. The V gene's germline CDR1 is SGHRS and CDR2 YFSETQ. The rearrangement joins TRBV5-1 to TRBJ2-1; 7 bases agree with TRBD1. The source was peripheral blood, collected before TCRalphabeta/CD19-depleted stem cell transplant. The TCR sequence derives from a boy younger than two with SCID, due to receive a stem cell transplant. CDR3 sequence (DNA): TGCGCCAGCAGCTTGGGACAGGGCGGCAATGAGCAGTTCTTC. This codes for CASSLGQGGNEQFF.